These 6 T cell receptor beta chains were all obtained from the same sample, sequenced in a study of blood T cell repertoires in COVID-19. This table comes from immunoSEQ multiplex PCR, and its TCRdb copy is limited to in-frame clones, with some not included. The sample lists about 130,000 clones, 81% occurring once. Source material: peripheral blood. The origin of the receptors is a man aged 25-40 years with COVID-19, enrolled during active disease.

Note on this clone: Other DNA sequences of this sample code for an identical CDR3. The V and J genes are TRBV28 and TRBJ1-2; 7 bases agree with TRBD1. The V gene's germline CDR1 is MDHEN and CDR2 SYDVKM. The J segment lost 4 bases and the V segment lost 4 bases, leaving 6 bases of the junction unmatched. The CDR3 contains 14 residues. CDR3: CASSSPGTVYGYTF. The DNA for the CDR3 is TGTGCCAGCAGTTCCCCTGGGACAGTCTATGGCTACACCTTC.

The chain is built from TRBV4-1 and TRBJ2-1; D not certain. The CDR3 length is 16 residues. V was trimmed by 3 bases and J by 6 bases, leaving 18 bases between them. CDR1 is MGHRA and CDR2 is YSYEKL in the germline V gene. Written as DNA, the CDR3 is TGCGCCAGCAGCCAGGGTCCTTCCGGAGTCATCAATGAGCAGTTCTTC. Residues: CASSQGPSGVINEQFF.

This clone appeared a single time. The rearrangement joins TRBV9 to TRBJ2-7; TRBD2 aligns across 11 bases. Losses at the gene ends were 5 bases for V and 2 bases for J; bases not matched to a gene: 3. The CDR3 extends over 14 amino acids. Germline CDR1 SGDLS, CDR2 YYNGEE. The CDR3 spells CASSLAGGPYEQYF. In DNA form, the CDR3 reads TGTGCCAGCAGTTTAGCGGGAGGGCCCTACGAGCAGTACTTC.

V is TRBV30 and J is TRBJ1-2; weak D call: TRBD1 (5 bases). Trimming took off 5 bases at V and 2 bases at J, with 9 bases between the two ends. The germline gives CDR1 GTSNPN, CDR2 SVGIG (reference sequence). CDR3 size: 12 residues. The CDR3 DNA reads TGTGCCTGGGGGACGGGAAACTATGGCTACACCTTC. Translating it yields CAWGTGNYGYTF.

The chain joins TRBV19 to TRBJ1-2, with D possibly TRBD1 on 6 matching bases. Germline V gene lookup returns CDR1 LNHDA and CDR2 SQIVND (reference sequence). V gave up 8 bases and J gave up 4 bases, with 11 bases separating them. This CDR3 is built from 12 residues. CDR3 sequence: CASVQGSYGYTF. CDR3 nucleotide sequence: TGTGCCAGTGTACAGGGTAGCTATGGCTACACCTTC.

This rearrangement joins TRBV10-2 to TRBJ1-1; D is ambiguous. In germline, CDR1 is WSHSY, CDR2 SAAADI. The CDR3 has 13 amino acids. Trimming left V 7 bases short and J 0 bases short, with 9 bases between. This CDR3 reads CASNKAMNTEAFF. In DNA form, the CDR3 reads TGCGCCAGCAATAAAGCTATGAACACTGAAGCTTTCTTT.